Listed below are T cell receptor beta chains from one sample, sequenced in a study of blood T cell repertoires in COVID-19. Clones were read by immunoSEQ multiplex PCR, and TCRdb kept only the in-frame ones, dropping some. The data contain about 220,000 clones, about 85% of them singletons. Source material: PBMCs or T cells enriched from blood (not recorded which). The receptors derive from a woman in her 30s who had recovered from COVID-19. Both conserved end residues are part of each CDR3. The D gene is left open where the match is weak. A row's size may be missing; if present it is once, few, many or a size class.

CDR3 protein: CASSSIKTGTIYGYTF; CDR3 DNA: TGTGCCAGCAGCAGCATTAAAACCGGGACAATCTATGGCTACACCTTC; V gene: TRBV21-1; clone size: NA; J gene: TRBJ1-2; D gene: NA
CDR3 protein: CATSAPGTGEETQYF; CDR3 DNA: TGTGCCACCAGTGCCCCCGGGACAGGGGAAGAGACCCAGTACTTC; V gene: TRBV24-1; clone size: NA; J gene: TRBJ2-5; D gene: TRBD1
CDR3 protein: CSAGTGEGEQYF; CDR3 DNA: TGCAGCGCCGGGACAGGCGAGGGGGAGCAGTACTTC; V gene: TRBV29-1; clone size: NA; J gene: TRBJ2-7; D gene: TRBD1
CDR3 protein: CASSFGGKGGYTF; CDR3 DNA: TGTGCCAGCAGCTTTGGAGGGAAGGGTGGCTACACCTTC; V gene: TRBV11-2; clone size: NA; J gene: TRBJ1-2; D gene: NA
CDR3 protein: CASSQGRGMGQETQYF; CDR3 DNA: TGCGCCAGCAGCCAAGGCCGGGGTATGGGACAAGAGACCCAGTACTTC; V gene: TRBV4-3; clone size: NA; J gene: TRBJ2-5; D gene: NA
CDR3 protein: CASSPDRWYNEQFF; CDR3 DNA: TGTGCCAGCAGTCCGGACAGGTGGTACAATGAGCAGTTCTTC; V gene: TRBV6-2/TRBV6-3; clone size: NA; J gene: TRBJ2-1; D gene: TRBD1
CDR3 protein: CASSLGLAGFQETQYF; CDR3 DNA: TGCGCCAGCAGCTTGGGTCTAGCGGGGTTCCAAGAGACCCAGTACTTC; V gene: TRBV5-1; clone size: NA; J gene: TRBJ2-5; D gene: TRBD2
CDR3 protein: CASSVSRGEYNEQFF; CDR3 DNA: TGTGCCAGCAGCGTTTCGCGGGGGGAATACAATGAGCAGTTCTTC; V gene: TRBV9; clone size: NA; J gene: TRBJ2-1; D gene: TRBD2
CDR3 protein: CASSLWSRPDTQYF; CDR3 DNA: TGTGCCAGCAGCTTATGGTCGCGGCCAGATACGCAGTATTTT; V gene: TRBV11-2; clone size: NA; J gene: TRBJ2-3; D gene: NA
CDR3 protein: CASSPGHLYGYTF; CDR3 DNA: TGTGCCAGCAGTCCCGGACACCTCTATGGCTACACCTTC; V gene: TRBV25-1; clone size: NA; J gene: TRBJ1-2; D gene: NA
CDR3 protein: CTSIHRGSDQPQHF; CDR3 DNA: TGCACCAGCATCCACAGGGGATCGGATCAGCCCCAGCATTTT; V gene: TRBV1; clone size: NA; J gene: TRBJ1-5; D gene: NA
CDR3 protein: CASSIGTGDAGTDTQYF; CDR3 DNA: TGTGCCAGTAGTATTGGAACGGGGGACGCCGGCACAGATACGCAGTATTTT; V gene: TRBV19; clone size: NA; J gene: TRBJ2-3; D gene: NA
CDR3 protein: CASSQDSGGSTYEQYF; CDR3 DNA: TGCGCCAGCAGCCAAGATTCGGGGGGCAGTACCTACGAGCAGTACTTC; V gene: TRBV4-1; clone size: NA; J gene: TRBJ2-7; D gene: NA
CDR3 protein: CASSLGGTAIMNTEAFF; CDR3 DNA: TGTGCCAGCAGCTTGGGCGGGACAGCCATCATGAACACTGAAGCTTTCTTT; V gene: TRBV5-4; clone size: NA; J gene: TRBJ1-1; D gene: TRBD1
CDR3 protein: CASRRQGVPYSNQPQHF; CDR3 DNA: TGTGCCAGTAGACGACAGGGGGTACCCTATAGCAATCAGCCCCAGCATTTT; V gene: TRBV19; clone size: NA; J gene: TRBJ1-5; D gene: TRBD1
CDR3 protein: CASSDSKYTEAFF; CDR3 DNA: TGTGCCAGTAGTGACAGCAAGTACACTGAAGCTTTCTTT; V gene: TRBV19; clone size: NA; J gene: TRBJ1-1; D gene: NA
CDR3 protein: CASSLGTSGVTYEQYF; CDR3 DNA: TGTGCCAGCAGCTTAGGAACTAGCGGGGTGACCTACGAGCAGTACTTC; V gene: TRBV7-8; clone size: NA; J gene: TRBJ2-7; D gene: TRBD2
CDR3 protein: CATSRGLGGRNQPQHF; CDR3 DNA: TGTGCCACCAGCAGGGGTCTGGGGGGACGCAATCAGCCCCAGCATTTT; V gene: TRBV15; clone size: NA; J gene: TRBJ1-5; D gene: NA
CDR3 protein: CASEGLGGGTEAFF; CDR3 DNA: TGTGCCAGCGAAGGATTGGGTGGAGGAACTGAAGCTTTCTTT; V gene: TRBV6-5; clone size: NA; J gene: TRBJ1-1; D gene: NA
CDR3 protein: CASSLDGIGVKNGYTF; CDR3 DNA: TGTGCCAGCAGCTTAGACGGAATAGGGGTAAAGAATGGCTACACCTTC; V gene: TRBV13; clone size: NA; J gene: TRBJ1-2; D gene: NA
CDR3 protein: CASGRTSGETQYF; CDR3 DNA: TGTGCCAGCGGGAGGACGTCGGGCGAGACCCAGTACTTC; V gene: TRBV2; clone size: once; J gene: TRBJ2-5; D gene: NA
CDR3 protein: CASSPKVGDSPLHF; CDR3 DNA: TGTGCCAGCAGCCCTAAAGTAGGGGATTCACCCCTCCACTTT; V gene: TRBV7-9; clone size: NA; J gene: TRBJ1-6; D gene: NA
CDR3 protein: CASSQDPQGNQPQHF; CDR3 DNA: TGCGCCAGCAGCCAAGACCCACAGGGAAATCAGCCCCAGCATTTT; V gene: TRBV4-1; clone size: NA; J gene: TRBJ1-5; D gene: NA
CDR3 protein: CASSVDLEAGETQYF; CDR3 DNA: TGTGCCAGCAGCGTAGATCTAGAGGCGGGAGAGACCCAGTACTTC; V gene: TRBV9; clone size: NA; J gene: TRBJ2-5; D gene: NA
CDR3 protein: CASSQAWTSVAGNTIYF; CDR3 DNA: TGTGCCAGCAGCCAAGCCTGGACTTCTGTGGCCGGAAACACCATATATTTT; V gene: TRBV3-1/TRBV3-2; clone size: NA; J gene: TRBJ1-3; D gene: NA
CDR3 protein: CATSDSGISYEQYF; CDR3 DNA: TGTGCCACCAGTGATTCCGGGATCTCCTACGAGCAGTACTTC; V gene: TRBV24-1; clone size: NA; J gene: TRBJ2-7; D gene: NA
CDR3 protein: CAIRTDGNQPQHF; CDR3 DNA: TGTGCCATCAGAACAGATGGCAATCAGCCCCAGCATTTT; V gene: TRBV10-3; clone size: NA; J gene: TRBJ1-5; D gene: NA
CDR3 protein: CASSFDRGHDTQYF; CDR3 DNA: TGTGCCAGCAGCTTTGACAGGGGGCATGATACGCAGTATTTT; V gene: TRBV7-6; clone size: NA; J gene: TRBJ2-3; D gene: TRBD1
CDR3 protein: CASSQEGGIDTQYF; CDR3 DNA: TGTGCCAGCAGCCAGGAGGGGGGGATAGATACGCAGTATTTT; V gene: TRBV3-1/TRBV3-2; clone size: NA; J gene: TRBJ2-3; D gene: NA
CDR3 protein: CASSPLSSTQRQFF; CDR3 DNA: TGTGCCAGCTCACCACTTTCTTCGACTCAGAGGCAGTTCTTC; V gene: TRBV18; clone size: NA; J gene: TRBJ2-1; D gene: NA
CDR3 protein: CASSPGSSNQPQHF; CDR3 DNA: TGTGCCAGTAGTCCAGGGTCAAGCAATCAGCCCCAGCATTTT; V gene: TRBV19; clone size: NA; J gene: TRBJ1-5; D gene: NA
CDR3 protein: CASSQVPPGYYGYTF; CDR3 DNA: TGCGCCAGCAGCCAAGTCCCGCCAGGCTACTATGGCTACACCTTC; V gene: TRBV4-3; clone size: NA; J gene: TRBJ1-2; D gene: NA
CDR3 protein: CASSLQGLNGNEQFF; CDR3 DNA: TGTGCCAGCTCCCTTCAGGGGCTAAACGGCAATGAGCAGTTCTTC; V gene: TRBV18; clone size: NA; J gene: TRBJ2-1; D gene: NA
CDR3 protein: CATSRDRGVGSPLHF; CDR3 DNA: TGTGCCACCAGCAGAGATAGGGGTGTGGGGTCACCCCTCCACTTT; V gene: TRBV15; clone size: NA; J gene: TRBJ1-6; D gene: NA
CDR3 protein: CASSPDSGGTYNEQFF; CDR3 DNA: TGTGCCAGTAGTCCAGATAGCGGGGGAACCTACAATGAGCAGTTCTTC; V gene: TRBV19; clone size: NA; J gene: TRBJ2-1; D gene: TRBD2
CDR3 protein: CASSLGQGGYEQYF; CDR3 DNA: TGTGCCAGCAGCTTGGGACAGGGCGGCTACGAGCAGTACTTC; V gene: TRBV5-4; clone size: NA; J gene: TRBJ2-7; D gene: TRBD1
CDR3 protein: CASSQDAPMGGSGSPLHF; CDR3 DNA: TGCGCCAGCAGCCAAGATGCCCCTATGGGGGGGTCAGGATCACCCCTCCACTTT; V gene: TRBV4-1; clone size: NA; J gene: TRBJ1-6; D gene: NA
CDR3 protein: CASSEDWGRANQPQHF; CDR3 DNA: TGTGCCAGCAGTGAAGATTGGGGCAGGGCCAATCAGCCCCAGCATTTT; V gene: TRBV6-1; clone size: NA; J gene: TRBJ1-5; D gene: NA
CDR3 protein: CASSTRGKGTEAFF; CDR3 DNA: TGTGCCAGCAGTACGAGGGGGAAGGGCACTGAAGCTTTCTTT; V gene: TRBV6-5; clone size: NA; J gene: TRBJ1-1; D gene: NA
CDR3 protein: CASSSGYEQYF; CDR3 DNA: TGTGCCAGCAGTTCAGGCTACGAGCAGTACTTC; V gene: TRBV27; clone size: NA; J gene: TRBJ2-7; D gene: NA
CDR3 protein: CSVEASGVGTEAFF; CDR3 DNA: TGCAGCGTTGAAGCGTCGGGGGTCGGCACTGAAGCTTTCTTT; V gene: TRBV29-1; clone size: NA; J gene: TRBJ1-1; D gene: NA
CDR3 protein: CATQSTTANYEQYF; CDR3 DNA: TGTGCCACCCAGAGTACGACAGCTAACTACGAGCAGTACTTC; V gene: TRBV19; clone size: NA; J gene: TRBJ2-7; D gene: NA